The present entry profiles one T cell receptor beta chain with its context. Its target is unknown. This sample was included in a study of shared clonotypes between healthy human individuals. In the study overall: For every donor, three CD4 naive, three CD4 memory, two CD8 naive and one CD8 memory plates were used.

Repertoires were generated with immunoSEQ multiplex PCR, while TCRdb's copy carries only in-frame clones and drops some. Of some 1,100,000 clones detected, 78% appear once; the ten largest clones hold 0.4% to 0.55%. General study findings and limits: Clonotype sharing among donors was expected to depend on sequencing depth. Generation probabilities of non-shared clonotypes were lower (relative to those shared by all four donors).

The CDR3 has 17 amino acids. With V trimmed by 3 bases and J by 1 base, 11 bases remained unmatched. In germline, CDR1 is MNHEY, CDR2 SMNVEV (reference sequence). This receptor was taken from a young man in good health. Some clones in this sample may be carry-over from other donors' samples. Sequenced sample: memory CD4+ T cells from PBMCs. Subset described: CD45RA-negative fraction. This chain joins TRBV27 and TRBJ1-2; TRBD1 matches 7 bases. The CDR3 loop is CASSLSVRGTFNYGYTF. CDR3 nucleotide sequence: TGTGCCAGCAGTTTGTCCGTCAGGGGGACATTTAACTATGGCTACACCTTC.